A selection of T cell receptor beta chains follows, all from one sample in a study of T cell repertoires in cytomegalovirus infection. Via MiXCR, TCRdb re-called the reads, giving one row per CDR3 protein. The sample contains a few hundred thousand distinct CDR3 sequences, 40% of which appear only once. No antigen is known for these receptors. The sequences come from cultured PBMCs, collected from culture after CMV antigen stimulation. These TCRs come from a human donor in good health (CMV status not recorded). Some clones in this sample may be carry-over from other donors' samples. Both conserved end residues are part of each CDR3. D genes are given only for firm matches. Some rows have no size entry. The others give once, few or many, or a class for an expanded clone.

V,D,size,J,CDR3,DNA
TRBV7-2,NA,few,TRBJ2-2,CASSQGGPGTGELFF,TGTGCCAGCAGCCAAGGTGGTCCGGGCACCGGGGAGCTGTTTTTT
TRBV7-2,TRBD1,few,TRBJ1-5,CASSWSGTGRQPQHF,TGTGCCAGCAGCTGGTCCGGGACAGGTAGACAGCCCCAGCATTTT
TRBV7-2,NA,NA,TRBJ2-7,CASHALPGEQYF,TGTGCCAGCCATGCGCTACCTGGGGAGCAGTACTTC
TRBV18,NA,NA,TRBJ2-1,CASSPPLGTRADWDEQFF,TGTGCCAGCTCACCACCCTTGGGGACAAGGGCCGATTGGGATGAGCAGTTCTTC
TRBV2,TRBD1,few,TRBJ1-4,CASRAGTGNEKLFF,TGTGCCAGCAGGGCCGGGACAGGAAATGAAAAACTGTTTTTT
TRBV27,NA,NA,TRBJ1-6,CASSLRPQGSPLHF,TGTGCCAGCAGTTTGCGCCCTCAGGGTTCACCCCTCCACTTT
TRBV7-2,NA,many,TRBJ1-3,CASSLNLAGASGNTIYF,TGTGCCAGCAGCTTAAACCTGGCAGGGGCCTCTGGAAACACCATATATTTT
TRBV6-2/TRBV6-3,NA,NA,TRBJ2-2,CASSYAGPIQINTGELFF,TGTGCCAGCAGTTACGCAGGTCCTATACAGATCAACACCGGGGAGCTGTTTTTT
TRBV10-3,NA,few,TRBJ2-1,CAVGGEQFF,TGTGCCGTGGGTGGTGAGCAGTTCTTC
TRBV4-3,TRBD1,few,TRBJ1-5,CASSQDPGTATTNQPQHF,TGCGCCAGCAGCCAAGACCCTGGGACAGCCACCACCAATCAGCCCCAGCATTTT
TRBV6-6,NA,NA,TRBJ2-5,CASSPYSLKTQYF,TGTGCCAGCAGCCCATACTCCCTAAAGACCCAGTACTTC
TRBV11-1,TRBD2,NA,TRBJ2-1,CASSPLALAALHSSYNEQFF,TGTGCCAGCAGCCCCTTAGCCCTAGCGGCGTTGCACAGCTCCTACAATGAGCAGTTCTTC